This T cell receptor beta chain emerged from a study of patients and donors after allogeneic stem cell transplantation. This clonotype is deemed medium-sized (0.01 to 0.1%). The trim removed 5 bases at V and 5 bases at J, leaving 4 bases unmatched. The CDR3 consists of 14 residues. Germline loops: CDR1 LGHNA, CDR2 YNFKEQ. Each CDR3 protein is one row after TCRdb ran MiXCR on the RT-PCR reads. The sample consists of approximately 1,500 distinct CDR3 sequences, about 25% of them appearing once. Input material: blood, either unsorted or a sorted T cell fraction (not recorded which). This chain uses TRBV4-2 with TRBJ2-2, with 8 bases identical to TRBD1. This sequence was found in a human donor who was either an allogeneic HSCT recipient or a stem cell or donor lymphocyte infusion donor (not recorded which). It is not recorded whose cells these are; they may come from a transplant donor. DNA of the CDR3: TGTGCCAGCAGCGACAGGGGCGGGACCGGGGAGCTGTTTTTT. This sequence encodes CASSDRGGTGELFF.